Listed below are T cell receptor beta chains from one sample, sequenced in a study of T-cell reconstitution after alpha-beta-depleted transplantation in children. MiXCR, applied by TCRdb to the PCR reads, yields one record per CDR3 protein. Of about 500,000 distinct CDR3 sequences detected, around a third appear once; the ten largest clones hold around 2.3%. This sample comprised PBMCs from the stem cell graft donor, obtained from the stem cell graft. Every receptor here comes from a human donor who donated a stem cell graft to a child with aplastic anemia. CDR3s leave out the opening cysteine and the closing phenylalanine or tryptophan. The order of the fields is V gene, CDR3 protein.

v_gene: TRBV20-1
CDR3aa: SARETDPYGYT

v_gene: TRBV9
CDR3aa: ASSVGLAGGSYEQY

v_gene: TRBV5-1
CDR3aa: ASRGLAGDADTQY

v_gene: TRBV7-9
CDR3aa: ASSSDRLTSRETQY

v_gene: TRBV12-3/TRBV12-4
CDR3aa: ASSLYVVNAYNEQF

v_gene: TRBV29-1
CDR3aa: SVDELRGTLRRSAF

v_gene: TRBV20-1
CDR3aa: SAQRQNTEAF

v_gene: TRBV7-2
CDR3aa: ASSLEGREQY

v_gene: TRBV18
CDR3aa: ASSHGPGGETQY

v_gene: TRBV7-2
CDR3aa: ASSPHRRQETQY

v_gene: TRBV7-3
CDR3aa: ASSPVLAGGGEQF

v_gene: TRBV12-3/TRBV12-4
CDR3aa: ASIGDLSSYNEQF

v_gene: TRBV29-1
CDR3aa: SVIAVAKNIQY

v_gene: TRBV29-1
CDR3aa: SVEPSTGTDTQY

v_gene: TRBV20-1
CDR3aa: SATVRETQY

v_gene: TRBV7-8
CDR3aa: ASSLRWGERGKETQY

v_gene: TRBV5-1
CDR3aa: ASSLALGLIDEQF

v_gene: TRBV5-6
CDR3aa: ASSGGTRSYEQY

v_gene: TRBV18
CDR3aa: ASSRSWTGEQETQY

v_gene: TRBV2
CDR3aa: ASSEAGGPTKTQY

v_gene: TRBV6-2/TRBV6-3
CDR3aa: ASRADRNSGNTIY

v_gene: TRBV3-1
CDR3aa: ASSQETDYQETQY

v_gene: TRBV18
CDR3aa: ASSKIIAGGQYNEQF

v_gene: TRBV5-5
CDR3aa: ASSSGVNTGELF

v_gene: TRBV19
CDR3aa: ASSTELALTYNEQF

v_gene: TRBV25-1
CDR3aa: ASSEGGRGLVGHGELF

v_gene: TRBV6-5
CDR3aa: ASSYSRDSDTQY

v_gene: TRBV5-1
CDR3aa: ASSLDPTRSSYNEQF